This T cell receptor beta chain appears in the sequencing data of a study of blood T cell repertoires in COVID-19. Study-level background: Acute-phase and convalescent COVID-19 samples originated in the United States, Italy and Spain. T cells, B-cell-depleted T cells, or PBMCs supplied cDNA or gDNA.

Per the original methods: The assay estimated nucleated cells by amplifying reference gene primers. Assay: immunoSEQ multiplex PCR; the TCRdb copy retains only in-frame clones and omits some. V, J and clone size are taken as reported in that table, and D and trimming were inferred from the DNA itself. The sample consists of some 140,000 clones, around 73% of them appearing once. V lost 5 bases and J 4 bases, leaving 12 bases between the germline ends. Germline CDR1 is SGHKS and CDR2 is YYEKEE (reference sequence). CDR3 size: 14 residues. This TCR came from a man aged 60 to 69 who had recovered from COVID-19. The V gene is TRBV5-5, the J gene TRBJ1-4, with D hard to call. What was sequenced was peripheral blood. CDR3 bases: TGTGCCAGCAGTTCACAGAACTTTAATGAAAAACTGTTTTTT. This encodes CASSSQNFNEKLFF.